This T cell receptor beta chain was sequenced during a study of early T cells in non-severe SARS-CoV-2 infection. Study-wide context: Bulk RNA from unsorted whole blood was sequenced; chains were unpaired.

Regarding the study as a whole: Anti-spike CD8 responses were favored in VDJdb matching, and private and CD4 specificities were missed.

This CDR3 has 14 residues. CDR1 and CDR2 from the germline V gene are MNHNS and SASEGT. The ends lost 11 bases at V and 2 bases at J; junction bases unmatched: 7. Researchers tagged individual cDNA molecules with unique molecular identifiers. MiXCR, applied by TCRdb to the 5' RACE reads, yields one record per CDR3 protein. The sample consists of 66,000 or so distinct CDR3 sequences, more than 10% of them appearing once. This clonotype has at least ten counts. Its antigen is unidentified. The rearrangement joins TRBV6-1 to TRBJ2-1; TRBD2 matches at 9 bases. What was sequenced was whole blood. This TCR derives from an adult who was a healthcare worker with PCR-confirmed SARS-CoV-2 infection or an uninfected control (not recorded which). The CDR3 DNA reads as TGTGCCTGTGCTACTAGCGGGCCCTACAATGAGCAGTTCTTC. Residues: CACATSGPYNEQFF.